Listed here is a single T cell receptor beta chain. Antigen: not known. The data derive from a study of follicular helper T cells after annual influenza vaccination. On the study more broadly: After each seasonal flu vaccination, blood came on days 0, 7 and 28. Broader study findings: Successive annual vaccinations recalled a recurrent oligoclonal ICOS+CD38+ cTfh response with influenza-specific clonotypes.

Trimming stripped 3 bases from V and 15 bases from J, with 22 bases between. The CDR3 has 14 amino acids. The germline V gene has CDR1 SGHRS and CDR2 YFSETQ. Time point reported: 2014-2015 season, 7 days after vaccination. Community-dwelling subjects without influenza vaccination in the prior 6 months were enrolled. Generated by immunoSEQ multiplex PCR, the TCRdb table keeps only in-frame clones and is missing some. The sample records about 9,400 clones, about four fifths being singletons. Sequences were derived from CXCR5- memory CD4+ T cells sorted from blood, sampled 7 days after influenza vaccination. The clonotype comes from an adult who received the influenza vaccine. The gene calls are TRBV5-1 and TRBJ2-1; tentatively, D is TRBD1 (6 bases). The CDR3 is CASSWATSTGLGFF. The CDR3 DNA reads TGCGCCAGCAGCTGGGCGACGTCCACAGGGCTCGGGTTCTTC. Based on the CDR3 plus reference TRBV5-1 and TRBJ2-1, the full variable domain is KAGVTQTPRYLIKTRGQQVTLSCSPISGHRSVSWYQQTPGQGLQFLFEYFSETQRNKGNFPGRFSGRQFSNSRSEMNVSTLELGDSALYLCASSWATSTGLGFFGPGTRLTVL.